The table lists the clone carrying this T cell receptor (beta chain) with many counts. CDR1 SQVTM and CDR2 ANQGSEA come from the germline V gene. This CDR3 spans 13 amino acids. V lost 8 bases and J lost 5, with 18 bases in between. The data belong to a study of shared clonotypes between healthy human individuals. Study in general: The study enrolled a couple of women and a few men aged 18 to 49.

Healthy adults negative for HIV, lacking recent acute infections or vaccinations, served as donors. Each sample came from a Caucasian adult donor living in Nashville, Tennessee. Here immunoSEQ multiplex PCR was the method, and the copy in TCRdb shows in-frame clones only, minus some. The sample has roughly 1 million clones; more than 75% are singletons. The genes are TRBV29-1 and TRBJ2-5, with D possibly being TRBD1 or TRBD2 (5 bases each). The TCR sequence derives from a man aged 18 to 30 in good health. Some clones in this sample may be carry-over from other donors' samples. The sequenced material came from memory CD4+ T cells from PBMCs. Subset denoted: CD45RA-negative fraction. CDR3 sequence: CSTDRDGGETQYF. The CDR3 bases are TGCAGCACCGACCGGGACGGAGGCGAGACCCAGTACTTC.